One and the same sample provided the 14 T cell receptor beta chains below, sequenced in a study of blood T cell repertoires in COVID-19. Sequencing was performed with immunoSEQ multiplex PCR; in TCRdb, only in-frame clones are kept and a portion is missing. The sample carries 25,000 to 35,000 clones, 80% recorded once. The material sequenced was peripheral blood. The receptor source for this set is a woman aged 70-85 years with acute or convalescent COVID-19.

This clone occurred a few times. This chain links TRBV2 with TRBJ1-2; D perhaps matches TRBD1 (6 bases). V was clipped by 3 bases and J by 2 bases, with 25 bases between them. Germline V lookup: CDR1 SNHLY, CDR2 FYNNEI. The CDR3 length is 19 residues. The CDR3 spells CASSDIGFGAGASNYGYTF. In DNA, the CDR3 is TGTGCCAGCAGTGATATTGGATTTGGCGCAGGGGCGTCCAACTATGGCTACACCTTC.

CDR3 region: CARRTDTQYF. The CDR3, as DNA: TGTGCCCGGAGGACAGATACGCAGTATTTT. This chain joins TRBV2 and TRBJ2-3; a weak D match, TRBD2 (5 bases). This CDR3 has 10 residues. CDR1 and CDR2 (germline): SNHLY, FYNNEI. Trimming removed 11 bases at V and 3 bases at J, with 6 bases between.

The V gene is TRBV27, the J gene TRBJ1-2, with D uncertain. V lost 5 bases and J lost 4, with 11 bases in between. CDR3 length: 13 residues. Germline values: CDR1 MNHEY, CDR2 SMNVEV (reference sequence). CDR3 protein: CASSPQRLYGYTF. The CDR3 nucleotides read TGTGCCAGCAGTCCCCAGCGCCTCTATGGCTACACCTTC.

The rearrangement uses TRBV18 and TRBJ2-3; 8 nucleotides match TRBD2. V shed 1 base, J shed 1 base, and the junction held 4 bases outside the gene matches. The germline CDR1 and CDR2 sequences are KGHSH and LQKENI. The CDR3 consists of 16 residues. The CDR3 reads CASSPRGSGGTDTQYF. CDR3 in DNA: TGTGCCAGCTCACCACGCGGTAGCGGGGGCACAGATACGCAGTATTTT.

V is TRBV2 and J is TRBJ1-5; 10 bases fit TRBD1. Germline V gene lookup returns CDR1 SNHLY and CDR2 FYNNEI. CDR3 size: 15 residues. After removal of 4 bases from V and 12 bases from J, the junction contained 12 bases not matched to a gene. The DNA for the CDR3 is TGTGCCAGCAGTGCCCCCGGGACAGGGGCCGGGGTCCAGCATTTT. It yields the protein CASSAPGTGAGVQHF.

The chain links TRBV6-5 to TRBJ2-2; 9 bases map to TRBD2. Germline V lookup: CDR1 MNHEY, CDR2 SVGAGI. Trimming cost V 2 bases and J 5 bases; bases outside gene matches: 3. The CDR3 totals 15 residues. CDR3 bases: TGTGCCAGCAGTTACGATCTAGCGGGAACCGGGGAGCTGTTTTTT. The encoded protein is CASSYDLAGTGELFF.

This clone was picked up one time. The chain employs TRBV4-1 and TRBJ2-7; 9 positions agree with TRBD2. The germline CDR1 and CDR2 sequences are MGHRA and YSYEKL. The J segment lost 3 bases and the V segment lost 4 bases, leaving 10 bases of the junction unmatched. This CDR3 contains 16 residues. In DNA form, the CDR3 reads TGCGCCAGCAGCCCCAACCTAGCGGGACTATACTACGAGCAGTACTTC. It codes for CASSPNLAGLYYEQYF.

V is TRBV7-3 and J is TRBJ2-5; 9 bases fit TRBD1. Germline loops: CDR1 SGHTA, CDR2 FQGTGA. The CDR3 runs 17 residues. With V trimmed by 1 base and J by 2 bases, 8 bases remained unmatched. CDR3 nucleotide sequence: TGTGCCAGCAGCTTAAGGGGTCCCGGACAGGGGCAAGAGACCCAGTACTTC. Protein sequence: CASSLRGPGQGQETQYF.

The rearrangement joins TRBV7-8 to TRBJ2-3, with D maybe TRBD2 (6 bases). Germline V gene data show CDR1 as SGHVS and CDR2 as FQNEAQ. This CDR3 has 12 amino acids. Trimming pared 1 base from V and 8 bases from J, leaving 7 bases between. CDR3 amino acids: CASSLVGGTQYF. In nucleotides, the CDR3 is TGTGCCAGCAGCTTAGTGGGGGGTACGCAGTATTTT.

Of note for this clone: Other DNA sequences in the same sample also yield this CDR3. V and J are TRBV7-3 and TRBJ1-1; D might be TRBD1 (6 bases). The V gene lost 2 bases and the J gene lost 5 bases, with 15 bases spanning the gap. The CDR3 runs to 15 residues. Germline-derived CDR1 and CDR2 are SGHTA and FQGTGA. The CDR3 coding sequence is TGTGCCAGCAGCTTAGGTGTGGGGGCTGTTACTGAAGCTTTCTTT. Translation gives CASSLGVGAVTEAFF.

CDR3 protein: CAISESMGQQHF. Here the CDR3 DNA reads TGTGCCATCAGTGAGTCGATGGGACAACAGCATTTT. The gene calls are TRBV10-3 and TRBJ1-5, with D possibly matching TRBD1 (6 bases). Germline V CDR1 and CDR2: ENHRY, SYGVKD. CDR3 length: 12 residues. V lost 0 bases to trimming and J lost 13 bases, with 10 bases between them.

In this sample, this clone turned up once. The chain carries TRBV28 and TRBJ2-3; D gene uncertain. Trimming took 5 bases from V and 3 from J, leaving 18 bases between them. Per germline, CDR1 MDHEN and CDR2 SYDVKM. There are 16 residues in the CDR3. The CDR3, as DNA: TGTGCCAGCAGTCAACATCCCCGGGTCGTTACAGATACGCAGTATTTT. This sequence encodes CASSQHPRVVTDTQYF.

J is TRBJ2-2 and V is TRBV19, with a weak D call TRBD1 (6 bases). Germline V gene data show CDR1 as LNHDA and CDR2 as SQIVND (reference sequence). The CDR3 is made up of 15 amino acids. V was pared by 6 bases and J by 5 bases, with 16 bases between. CDR3 sequence: CASSLRTAGTGELFF. The CDR3 DNA sequence: TGTGCCAGTAGCCTACGGACAGCTGGGACCGGGGAGCTGTTTTTT.

This clone has just one count. This chain connects TRBV24-1 to TRBJ2-7; 9 bases are a match to TRBD2. CDR3 length: 14 residues. CDR1 is KGHDR, CDR2 SFDVKD, per germline. Trimming at V came to 6 bases and at J to 4 bases, leaving 6 bases not matched to a gene. CDR3 sequence reads: CATSPGLAVYEQYF. CDR3 nucleotide sequence: TGTGCCACCAGTCCGGGACTAGCCGTATACGAGCAGTACTTC.